This T cell receptor (beta chain) was observed in a study of early T cells in non-severe SARS-CoV-2 infection. Background on the study: Unsorted whole blood bulk RNA was sequenced, with unpaired chains.

Judged by abundance, this clonotype is medium-sized. Its specificity is not known. Researchers attached unique molecular identifiers to individual cDNA molecules. TCRdb ran MiXCR on the 5' RACE reads and lists one entry per CDR3 protein. The table shows approximately 48,000 distinct CDR3 sequences, with more than 5.5% occurring only once. Overall study findings and caveats: Private and CD4 specificities were missed by VDJdb matching, skewed to anti-spike CD8.

Germline V gene data show CDR1 as MDHEN and CDR2 as SYDVKM. V was trimmed by 6 bases and J by 1 base, leaving 9 bases between them. The CDR3 is 13 residues long. This specimen was whole blood, taken at baseline. This sequence joins TRBV28 and TRBJ1-1; no firm D call. The sequence came from an adult who was a healthcare worker with PCR-confirmed SARS-CoV-2 infection or an uninfected control (not recorded which). The CDR3 reads CASSRRRNTEAFF. The CDR3 coding sequence is TGTGCCAGCAGCAGAAGGCGGAACACTGAAGCTTTCTTT.